This T cell receptor (beta chain) was sequenced during a study of Graves' ophthalmopathy and Graves' hyperthyroidism. Findings of the study overall: For predicting ophthalmopathy progression, the model had 70.59% sensitivity and 72% to 85% specificity.

At least ten counts were recorded for this clonotype. Antigen unknown. Germline CDR1 reads MDHEN; CDR2 reads SYDVKM. This CDR3 has 12 amino acids. With V trimmed by 10 bases and J by 5 bases, 6 bases remained unmatched. Having ophthalmopathy, the donors showed moderate-to-severe activity, CAS ≥3 and NOSPECS ≥4, with disease lasting under 3 months. No donor had other autoimmune disease, uncontrolled infection, pregnancy or lactation. Researchers took RNA transcripts and amplified TCR beta CDR3 regions from them. RT-PCR with HTBI primers came first, then second-round multiplex PCR. TCRdb redid the calling of the multiplex PCR reads with MiXCR, one entry per CDR3 protein. The sample has 450,000 or so distinct CDR3 sequences, around 14% seen once; the top ten hold 9.8%.

The sequencing input was blood. The rearrangement uses TRBV28 and TRBJ1-1, with 8 bases that match TRBD1. The sequence was collected from a woman in her thirties with Graves' ophthalmopathy. CDR3 sequence reads: CATDTGGTEAFF. In nucleotides, the CDR3 is TGTGCCACCGACACAGGGGGTACTGAAGCTTTCTTT.